This passage covers 25 T cell receptor beta chains from one sample sequenced in a study of blood T cell repertoires in COVID-19. Clones were sequenced by immunoSEQ multiplex PCR, and TCRdb holds only the in-frame ones, with some missing. The sample lists about 140,000 clones, 85% occurring once. Source material: peripheral blood. The receptor source for this set is a man aged 45-60 years with acute or convalescent COVID-19.

The J gene is TRBJ1-1, the V gene TRBV9; D not resolved. This CDR3 is built from 12 residues. The germline gives CDR1 SGDLS, CDR2 YYNGEE. The V end was cut by 5 bases, the J end by 0 bases, with 5 bases between. CDR3 nucleotide sequence: TGTGCCAGCAGGGGAGTGAACACTGAAGCTTTCTTT. Protein product: CASRGVNTEAFF.

The chain joins TRBV4-1 to TRBJ2-7, with D unclear. Trimming left V 0 bases short and J 0 bases short, with 9 bases between. The CDR3 sequence is 15 residues long. From germline, CDR1 is MGHRA and CDR2 YSYEKL. The CDR3 here is CASSQDPPSSYEQYF. The DNA for the CDR3 is TGCGCCAGCAGCCAAGATCCCCCGAGCTCCTACGAGCAGTACTTC.

This chain joins TRBV29-1 and TRBJ1-2, with TRBD1 as a possible D gene (6 bases). The germline gives CDR1 SQVTM, CDR2 ANQGSEA. This CDR3 spans 13 amino acids. The CDR3 region is CSDVPGGDYGYTF. The CDR3 coding sequence is TGCAGTGATGTCCCGGGGGGCGACTATGGCTACACCTTC.

This clone has just one count. This rearrangement joins TRBV5-1 to TRBJ2-5; perhaps TRBD2 as D (6 bases). The CDR3 contains 14 residues. The V and J ends lost 0 bases and 2 bases respectively, with 8 bases between them. Germline CDR1 SGHRS, CDR2 YFSETQ. The CDR3 nucleotides are TGCGCCAGCAGCTTGGGGGCGGGACAAGAGACCCAGTACTTC. Protein sequence: CASSLGAGQETQYF.

The chain employs TRBV24-1 and TRBJ2-2; 7 bases match TRBD1. The V segment lost 4 bases and the J segment 0 bases; nucleotides outside the gene matches: 7. Germline lookup yields CDR1 KGHDR and CDR2 SFDVKD. This CDR3 comprises 17 residues. This chain's CDR3 is CATSDFTGQPNTGELFF. The CDR3 bases are TGTGCCACCAGTGACTTTACGGGACAGCCGAACACCGGGGAGCTGTTTTTT.

This clone was counted a single time. This chain uses TRBV27 with TRBJ1-1, with D possibly TRBD1 on 6 matching bases. Germline V lookup: CDR1 MNHEY, CDR2 SMNVEV (reference sequence). The CDR3 runs to 13 residues. Deletions cut 5 bases from V and 11 bases from J, with 18 bases between. The CDR3 loop reads CASSITGPSGAFF. In DNA, the CDR3 is TGTGCCAGCAGTATAACAGGGCCATCAGGGGCTTTCTTT.

This sequence joins TRBV5-6 and TRBJ1-6; D may be TRBD1 (5 bases). The CDR3 has 14 amino acids. Trimming removed 0 bases from V and 7 bases from J, with 8 bases in between. Looked up from germline, CDR1 is SGHDT and CDR2 is YYEEEE. In DNA form, the CDR3 reads TGTGCCAGCAGCTTGGTAGGGGTGAATTCACCCCTCCACTTT. Residues: CASSLVGVNSPLHF.

This chain uses TRBV27 with TRBJ2-3; TRBD2 is a possible D gene (6 bases). This CDR3 has 12 residues. Germline V gene sequence: CDR1 MNHEY, CDR2 SMNVEV (reference sequence). CDR3 sequence (DNA): TGTGCAGCGGGCAGTCGCACAGATACGCAGTATTTT. Translated: CAAGSRTDTQYF.

V gene TRBV6-1 combines with J gene TRBJ1-6; D remains ambiguous. The CDR3 loop spans 15 amino acids. The V and J ends lost 3 bases and 7 bases respectively, with 13 bases between them. Per germline, CDR1 MNHNS and CDR2 SASEGT. The CDR3 is CASSELETVNSPLHF. The DNA for the CDR3 is TGTGCCAGCAGTGAGTTGGAGACGGTAAATTCACCCCTCCACTTT.

The V call is TRBV5-4, the J call TRBJ2-5; 7 bases are shared with TRBD1. The CDR3 extends over 14 amino acids. J gave up 5 bases and V 4 bases, and 8 bases lay outside the gene matches. CDR1 is SGHNT and CDR2 is YYREEE in the germline V gene (reference sequence). The CDR3 protein is CASSPATGLETQYF. CDR3 sequence (DNA): TGTGCCAGCAGCCCCGCGACAGGGCTGGAGACCCAGTACTTC. The full variable domain, completed using reference TRBV5-4 and TRBJ2-5, is ETGVTQSPTHLIKTRGQQVTLRCSSQSGHNTVSWYQQALGQGPQFIFQYYREEENGRGNFPPRFSGLQFPNYSSELNVNALELDDSALYLCASSPATGLETQYFGPGTRLLVL.

The rearrangement joins TRBV10-3 to TRBJ2-2, with D unresolved. V was trimmed by 8 bases and J by 2 bases, leaving 12 bases between them. The CDR3 covers 14 residues. Germline lookup yields CDR1 ENHRY and CDR2 SYGVKD. CDR3 sequence: CAIGFPGNTGELFF. As DNA, the CDR3 is TGTGCCATCGGATTCCCAGGAAACACCGGGGAGCTGTTTTTT.

The J gene is TRBJ1-3, the V gene TRBV11-2, with D tentatively TRBD1 (5 bases). CDR3 length: 15 residues. Germline CDR1 reads SGHAT; CDR2 reads FQNNGV. The ends were cut back, 4 bases at V and 0 bases at J, with 10 bases in the middle. The DNA of the CDR3 is TGTGCCAGCAGCTCTACAGGATTCTCTGGAAACACCATATATTTT. Translation: CASSSTGFSGNTIYF. The full variable domain, completed using reference TRBV11-2 and TRBJ1-3, is EAGVAQSPRYKIIEKRQSVAFWCNPISGHATLYWYQQILGQGPKLLIQFQNNGVVDDSQLPKDRFSAERLKGVDSTLKIQPAKLEDSAVYLCASSSTGFSGNTIYFGEGSWLTVV.

The V call is TRBV2, the J call TRBJ2-2; tentative D call: TRBD1 (6 bases). CDR1 is SNHLY, CDR2 FYNNEI, per germline. The V end was cut by 2 bases, the J end by 6 bases, with 13 bases between. The CDR3 runs to 15 residues. This CDR3 is CASSERRGFPGELFF. CDR3 DNA sequence: TGTGCCAGCAGTGAACGCAGGGGATTTCCCGGGGAGCTGTTTTTT.

This chain links TRBV7-3 with TRBJ2-2; a possible D gene is TRBD1 (5 bases). The germline gives CDR1 SGHTA, CDR2 FQGTGA. This CDR3 is 15 amino acids long. V was shortened by 5 bases and J by 3 bases, with 13 bases between the two germline ends. CDR3 sequence reads: CASSPGPRYTGELFF. The CDR3 DNA follows: TGTGCCAGCAGCCCAGGGCCTCGATACACCGGGGAGCTGTTTTTT.

V is TRBV5-4 and J is TRBJ2-7; the match to TRBD2 covers 8 bases. Germline CDR1 reads SGHNT; CDR2 reads YYREEE (reference sequence). This CDR3 comprises 16 residues. Trimming removed 4 bases from V and 11 bases from J; junction bases left unmatched: 20. The CDR3 here is CASSTSARGGRRDKYF. The CDR3 DNA sequence: TGTGCCAGCAGCACATCTGCCCGGGGGGGCCGGCGAGACAAGTACTTC.

The genes are TRBV30 and TRBJ1-1; D is undetermined. CDR3 length: 15 residues. Trimming took 0 bases from V and 1 from J, leaving 12 bases between them. Looked up from germline, CDR1 is GTSNPN and CDR2 is SVGIG (reference sequence). CDR3 bases: TGTGCCTGGAGTGTACCTGTGGAGGAGAACACTGAAGCTTTCTTT. Its protein is CAWSVPVEENTEAFF.

In its sample, this clone was seen a few times. The rearrangement joins TRBV5-6 to TRBJ1-2; TRBD1 agrees at 8 bases. The V gene's germline CDR1 is SGHDT and CDR2 YYEEEE. With V trimmed by 6 bases and J by 9 bases, 7 bases remained unmatched. The CDR3 runs 12 residues. The chain's CDR3 is CASTGTGMSYTF. The CDR3 bases are TGTGCCAGCACAGGGACAGGAATGAGCTACACCTTC.

The gene calls are TRBV4-1 and TRBJ1-1; no definite D call. Germline V gene lookup returns CDR1 MGHRA and CDR2 YSYEKL. The CDR3 sequence is 15 residues long. Trimming took 1 base from V and 0 from J, leaving 9 bases between them. For the CDR3, the DNA is TGCGCCAGCAGCCAAGTCTCCGGGGTGAACACTGAAGCTTTCTTT. It is translated as CASSQVSGVNTEAFF.

The V gene is TRBV30, the J gene TRBJ1-5; the match to TRBD1 covers 9 bases. The V segment lost 4 bases and the J segment 1 base; nucleotides outside the gene matches: 2. Germline lookup yields CDR1 GTSNPN and CDR2 SVGIG (reference sequence). The CDR3 runs 14 residues. This chain's CDR3 is CAWNRGLSNQPQHF. The CDR3 nucleotides read TGTGCCTGGAACAGGGGGCTAAGCAATCAGCCCCAGCATTTT.

This chain joins TRBV3-1 (or the pseudogene TRBV3-2) and TRBJ1-3; the D gene is possibly TRBD1 (5 bases). CDR3 size: 15 residues. From germline, CDR1 is LGHDT and CDR2 YNNKEL (reference sequence). Trimming took 1 base from V and 1 from J, leaving 8 bases between them. The CDR3 loop is CASSQGRGSGNTIYF. The CDR3 bases are TGTGCCAGCAGCCAAGGGAGGGGTTCTGGAAACACCATATATTTT.

V usage is TRBV7-8 and J usage is TRBJ1-1; D gene unclear. CDR1 SGHVS and CDR2 FQNEAQ come from the germline V gene. V was clipped by 5 bases and J by 4 bases, with 11 bases between them. CDR3 length equals 13 residues. The CDR3 sequence is CASSPDPVTEAFF. CDR3 in DNA: TGTGCCAGCAGCCCAGATCCTGTCACTGAAGCTTTCTTT.

This clone was seen more than once but under ten times. CDR3: CASSPQGAVGPFIYEQYF. The CDR3 coding sequence is TGTGCCAGCAGCCCACAGGGGGCGGTTGGCCCTTTCATATACGAGCAGTACTTC. The rearrangement links TRBV5-6 to TRBJ2-7; 9 positions match TRBD1. V shed 4 bases, J shed 4 bases, and the junction held 18 bases outside the gene matches. Germline V gene lookup returns CDR1 SGHDT and CDR2 YYEEEE. The CDR3 runs 18 residues.

The chain is built from TRBV14 and TRBJ2-5; D is unclear. CDR1 is SGHDN, CDR2 FVKESK, per germline. The length of the CDR3 is 12 residues. With 1 base removed from V and 4 bases from J, the gap between germline ends came to 4 bases. The CDR3 DNA sequence: TGTGCCAGCAGCCAAGTGGCAGAGACCCAGTACTTC. Its translation: CASSQVAETQYF.

The chain is built from TRBV5-4 and TRBJ2-1, with a tentative D call TRBD2 (6 bases). This CDR3 spans 14 amino acids. With 4 bases removed from V and 2 bases from J, the gap between germline ends came to 10 bases. CDR1 is SGHNT and CDR2 is YYREEE in the germline V gene (reference sequence). CDR3: CASSLGRPYNEQFF. As DNA, the CDR3 is TGTGCCAGCAGCCTGGGGAGGCCCTACAATGAGCAGTTCTTC.

The count of this clone is one. V gene TRBV19 combines with J gene TRBJ1-6, with 11 nucleotides matching TRBD1. The CDR3 runs 15 residues. The trim removed 4 bases at V and 9 bases at J, leaving 5 bases unmatched. CDR1 and CDR2 from the germline V gene are LNHDA and SQIVND (reference sequence). The CDR3 DNA reads TGTGCCAGTAGTACCGGACAGGGGGCTGGTTCACCCCTCCACTTT. It encodes CASSTGQGAGSPLHF.